This note documents a single TCR beta chain sequence. CDR3 length equals 13 residues. V lost 5 bases and J 10 bases, leaving 15 bases between the germline ends. Per the germline V gene, CDR1 is SGHTA and CDR2 is FQGNSA. The record originates from a study of cytomegalovirus exposure and HLA in healthy donors. PCR employed 60 Vbeta and 13 Jbeta primers. Some clones are missing from TCRdb's copy, which holds only in-frame ones; the method was immunoSEQ multiplex PCR. The data contain 130,000 or so clones, roughly 9% of them seen just once; the ten biggest clones take up around 6%. Sequences were obtained from PBMCs. This chain joins TRBV7-2 and TRBJ2-1, with D perhaps TRBD2 (5 bases). The sequence came from a woman between 40 and 55 years old in good health and CMV-seropositive. CDR3 DNA: TGTGCCAGCAGCGATAGCGCACTGGGGGAGCAGTTCTTC. This translates into CASSDSALGEQFF.